One sample yielded the 3 T cell receptor beta chains listed below, sequenced in a study of cytomegalovirus exposure and HLA in healthy donors. Amplification used 60 Vbeta primers and 13 Jbeta primers. Sequencing was performed with immunoSEQ multiplex PCR; in TCRdb, only in-frame clones are kept and a portion is missing. The sample lists some 70,000 clones; around four fifths were seen once. Sequencing used PBMCs. These TCRs come from a male donor in good health and CMV-seropositive.

This clone has a handful of counts. The V gene is TRBV6-1, the J gene TRBJ1-2; 9 bases match TRBD1. The germline V gene encodes CDR1 MNHNS and CDR2 SASEGT. The V gene end was trimmed by 4 bases and the J gene end by 4 bases; junction bases not matched to a gene: 10. CDR3 length: 16 residues. The CDR3 region is CASSVLPGQGGYGYTF. In DNA form, the CDR3 reads TGTGCCAGCAGTGTACTACCGGGACAGGGCGGCTATGGCTACACCTTC.

The rearrangement joins TRBV5-5 to TRBJ2-3; D is ambiguous. Germline CDR1 and CDR2: SGHKS and YYEKEE (reference sequence). This CDR3 is built from 15 residues. V lost 7 bases to trimming and J lost 2 bases, with 17 bases between them. CDR3 in DNA: TGTGCCAGCCTCCGTTTGTCTAGACCCACAGATACGCAGTATTTT. Protein: CASLRLSRPTDTQYF. The variable domain in full, with the rest retrieved from reference TRBV5-5 and TRBJ2-3, is DAGVTQSPTHLIKTRGQQVTLRCSPISGHKSVSWYQQVLGQGPQFIFQYYEKEERGRGNFPDRFSARQFPNYSSELNVNALLLGDSALYLCASLRLSRPTDTQYFGPGTRLTVL.

This chain connects TRBV19 to TRBJ2-7; a weak D match, TRBD1 (6 bases). Germline lookup yields CDR1 LNHDA and CDR2 SQIVND (reference sequence). V lost 8 bases, J lost 0 bases, and 11 bases lay in between. The CDR3 contains 13 residues. In nucleotides, the CDR3 is TGTGCCAGTCTCCGGGACACCTCCTACGAGCAGTACTTC. It is translated as CASLRDTSYEQYF. Full variable domain (missing parts from reference TRBV19 and TRBJ2-7): DGGITQSPKYLFRKEGQNVTLSCEQNLNHDAMYWYRQDPGQGLRLIYYSQIVNDFQKGDIAEGYSVSREKKESFPLTVTSAQKNPTAFYLCASLRDTSYEQYFGPGTRLTVT.